Sequencing of this T cell receptor (beta chain) was carried out in a study of beta chain features in type 1 diabetes. Overall study findings and caveats: It was possible that PCR favored shorter templates, equally so in patients and controls.

There are a few counts of this clone. The antigen is not known. TCRB transcripts that were expressed got sequenced, as all of the isolated RNA had been reverse transcribed. Measured with immunoSEQ multiplex PCR; TCRdb has only the in-frame clones, and not every one. This repertoire shows 850,000 to 900,000 clones, roughly 15% found once; its top ten account for 0.023%. Between the trimmed V and J ends, which lost 8 bases and 6 bases, there was a span of 26 bases. CDR3 size: 17 residues. Germline-derived CDR1 and CDR2 are LNHDA and SQIVND (reference sequence). Based on CD45RO/CCR7/CD25/CD127/CD95/CD27, CD4+ regulatory, stem cell-like memory, naive and central memory cells were sorted.

This sequence joins TRBV19 and TRBJ1-5; D is uncertain. The source is a woman aged 18-30 years in good health. What was sequenced was naive CD4+ T cells from blood. CDR3 sequence (DNA): TGTGCCAGTTCGAAGTCCCTGGTCGTGATTTTAGGTCAGCCCCAGCATTTT. Its translation is CASSKSLVVILGQPQHF.